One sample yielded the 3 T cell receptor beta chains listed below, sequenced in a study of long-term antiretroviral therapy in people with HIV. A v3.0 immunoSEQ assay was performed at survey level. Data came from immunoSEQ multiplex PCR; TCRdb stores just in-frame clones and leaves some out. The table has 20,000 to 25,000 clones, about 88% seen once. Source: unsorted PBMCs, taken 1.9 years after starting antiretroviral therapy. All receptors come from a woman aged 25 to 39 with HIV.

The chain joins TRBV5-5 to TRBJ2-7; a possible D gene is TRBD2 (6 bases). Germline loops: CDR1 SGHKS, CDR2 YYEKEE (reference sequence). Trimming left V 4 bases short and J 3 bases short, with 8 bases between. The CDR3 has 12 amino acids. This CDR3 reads CASSRDFYEQYV. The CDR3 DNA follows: TGTGCCAGCAGCCGGGACTTCTACGAGCAGTACGTC.

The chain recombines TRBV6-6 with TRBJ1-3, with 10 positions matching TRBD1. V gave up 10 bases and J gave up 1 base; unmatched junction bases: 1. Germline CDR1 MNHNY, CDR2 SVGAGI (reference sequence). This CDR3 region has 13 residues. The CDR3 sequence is CATGQGSGNTIYF. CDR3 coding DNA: TGTGCCACGGGACAGGGGTCTGGAAACACCATATATTTT.

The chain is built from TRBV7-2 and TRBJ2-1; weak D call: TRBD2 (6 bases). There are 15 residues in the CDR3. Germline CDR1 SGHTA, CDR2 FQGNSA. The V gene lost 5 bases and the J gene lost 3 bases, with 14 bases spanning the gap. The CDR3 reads CASSRWTTNYNEQFF. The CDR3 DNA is TGTGCCAGCAGCAGATGGACTACCAACTACAATGAGCAGTTCTTC.